The entry below describes one T cell receptor beta chain. The data were produced by immunoSEQ multiplex PCR, yet TCRdb's version contains in-frame clones alone and is incomplete. The sample lists approximately 250,000 clones, nearly 85% occurring once. This sample was taken from a study of blood T cell repertoires in COVID-19. V was pared by 4 bases and J by 6 bases, with 10 bases of the junction left unmatched. CDR1 and CDR2 from the germline V gene are LNHDA and SQIVND (reference sequence). This CDR3 has 15 residues. What was sequenced was peripheral blood. The receptor's source is a human donor in a cohort sampled during active COVID-19. This rearrangement joins TRBV19 to TRBJ1-2; 8 bases agree with TRBD1. The CDR3 is CASSTLTGGRDGYTF. The CDR3 DNA sequence: TGTGCCAGTAGTACCCTCACAGGGGGAAGGGATGGCTACACCTTC.